These 18 T cell receptor beta chains share one sample of origin, sequenced in a study of T cells after yellow fever vaccination. TCRdb independently ran MiXCR on the 5' RACE reads; one entry per CDR3 protein. The table shows over 250,000 distinct CDR3 sequences, with 4.1% occurring only once. The sample in question was PBMCs, obtained 5 days after the yellow fever booster vaccination. Receptor source: a man aged 18 to 35 who received the YFV17D yellow fever vaccine.

In DNA form, the CDR3 reads TGTGCCAGCAGTTACGCGGTGAAGAGTGGCTACACCTTC. Its protein product is CASSYAVKSGYTF. The J gene is TRBJ1-2, the V gene TRBV6-2 or TRBV6-3; no clear D. The length of the CDR3 is 13 residues. Trimming removed 2 bases at V and 7 bases at J, with 11 bases between. Germline V gene data show CDR1 as MNHEY and CDR2 as SVGEGT.

This clonotype was observed a handful of times. The chain is built from TRBV19 and TRBJ1-1; D unclear. V gave up 1 base and J gave up 0 bases, with 9 bases separating them. The V gene's germline CDR1 is LNHDA and CDR2 SQIVND (reference sequence). The CDR3 has 15 residues. The CDR3 coding sequence is TGTGCCAGTAGTATAGGGCTCAGGATGAACACTGAAGCTTTCTTT. This gives the protein CASSIGLRMNTEAFF.

This clonotype was recorded at least ten times. The chain recombines TRBV6-5 with TRBJ2-5; TRBD2 agrees at 11 bases. The trim removed 5 bases at V and 2 bases at J, leaving 4 bases unmatched. This CDR3 spans 15 amino acids. The germline gives CDR1 MNHEY, CDR2 SVGAGI. This chain's CDR3 is CASSLAGGIQETQYF. The DNA for the CDR3 is TGTGCCAGCAGTCTAGCGGGGGGCATACAAGAGACCCAGTACTTC.

This clonotype was recorded a few times. The gene calls are TRBV6-6 and TRBJ1-2, with 7 bases identical to TRBD1. Germline V gene data show CDR1 as MNHNY and CDR2 as SVGAGI (reference sequence). This CDR3 region has 13 residues. Trimming removed 6 bases from V and 5 bases from J; junction bases left unmatched: 6. The CDR3 spells CASREPTGYGYTF. CDR3 bases: TGTGCCAGCAGGGAACCGACAGGGTATGGCTACACCTTC.

This clonotype has only a few counts. In DNA, the CDR3 is TGCAGTGCTAGAATAAGGGGCCGGGGGGGCAATCAGCCCCAGCATTTT. Translation gives CSARIRGRGGNQPQHF. V is TRBV20-1 and J is TRBJ1-5; D is perhaps TRBD1 (5 bases). Germline CDR1 and CDR2: DFQATT and SNEGSKA (reference sequence). CDR3 length: 16 amino acids. The V end was cut by 2 bases, the J end by 2 bases, with 16 bases between.

This clonotype was seen a handful of times. This chain links TRBV11-2 with TRBJ2-5; possibly TRBD1 for D (6 bases). V was pared by 5 bases and J by 5 bases, with 24 bases between. The V gene's germline CDR1 is SGHAT and CDR2 FQNNGV. This CDR3 contains 17 residues. The CDR3 coding sequence is TGTGCCAGCAGCCCTTGGACAGATGACCTATCTCACGAGACCCAGTACTTC. Protein sequence: CASSPWTDDLSHETQYF.

This clonotype has just a few counts. V usage is TRBV3-1 and J usage is TRBJ1-1; no clear D. The germline V gene encodes CDR1 LGHDT and CDR2 YNNKEL (reference sequence). CDR3 length: 12 amino acids. Trimming took off 1 base at V and 6 bases at J, with 6 bases between the two ends. CDR3 protein: CASSQAGAEAFF. The CDR3 coding sequence is TGTGCCAGCAGCCAAGCCGGGGCTGAAGCTTTCTTT.

V and J are TRBV28 and TRBJ2-5; D might be TRBD2 (6 bases). V was pared by 3 bases and J by 0 bases, with 8 bases between. CDR1 and CDR2 (germline): MDHEN, SYDVKM. The CDR3 has 14 amino acids. DNA for the CDR3: TGTGCCAGCAGTTTCCTAGCGAACCAAGAGACCCAGTACTTC. Translation gives CASSFLANQETQYF.

This clonotype has ten or more counts. The rearrangement links TRBV5-1 to TRBJ2-1; 14 bases match TRBD2. Trimming at V came to 4 bases and at J to 6 bases, leaving 9 bases not matched to a gene. CDR1 is SGHRS and CDR2 is YFSETQ in the germline V gene. The CDR3 contains 17 residues. This chain's CDR3 is CASSPGLAGGAINEQFF. The CDR3 DNA sequence: TGCGCCAGCAGCCCAGGACTAGCGGGGGGCGCAATCAATGAGCAGTTCTTC.

This clonotype was detected only a few times. The CDR3 nucleotides read TGTGCCAGCAGTTACTCTAGATACGACCCAACCTACGAGCAGTACGTC. The encoded protein is CASSYSRYDPTYEQYV. V is TRBV6-6 and J is TRBJ2-7; D call uncertain. Trimming took 0 bases from V and 2 from J, leaving 14 bases between them. Per germline, CDR1 MNHNY and CDR2 SVGAGI (reference sequence). This CDR3 comprises 16 residues.

The sample holds many counts of this clonotype. The chain links TRBV7-9 to TRBJ2-3; D gene ambiguous. CDR1 is SEHNR, CDR2 FQNEAQ, per germline (reference sequence). The CDR3 extends over 13 amino acids. The V end was cut by 2 bases, the J end by 6 bases, with 9 bases between. This chain's CDR3 is CASSLSEVDTQYF. The CDR3, as DNA: TGTGCCAGCAGCTTATCAGAGGTGGATACGCAGTATTTT. The full variable domain, its missing parts supplied by reference TRBV7-9 and TRBJ2-3, is DTGVSQNPRHKITKRGQNVTFRCDPISEHNRLYWYRQTLGQGPEFLTYFQNEAQLEKSRLLSDRFSAERPKGSFSTLEIQRTEQGDSAMYLCASSLSEVDTQYFGPGTRLTVL.

This clonotype was recorded a few times. The CDR3 here is CASSTRQGGSAEAFF. The CDR3, as DNA: TGTGCCAGCAGCACGAGACAGGGCGGGTCCGCTGAAGCTTTCTTT. The chain employs TRBV7-9 and TRBJ1-1, with 7 positions matching TRBD1. The V gene end was trimmed by 5 bases and the J gene end by 6 bases; junction bases not matched to a gene: 12. The CDR3 runs 15 residues. Per the germline V gene, CDR1 is SEHNR and CDR2 is FQNEAQ (reference sequence).

In its sample, this clonotype was seen a few times. In DNA, the CDR3 is TGTGCCAGCAGCCAAGATTTGACAGGTTATCAGCCCCAGCATTTT. The encoded protein is CASSQDLTGYQPQHF. This chain connects TRBV3-1 to TRBJ1-5, with D maybe TRBD1 (6 bases). CDR3 size: 15 residues. In germline, CDR1 is LGHDT, CDR2 YNNKEL (reference sequence). The V and J ends lost 0 bases and 5 bases respectively, with 11 bases between them.

This clonotype was found a few times. The rearrangement links TRBV12-3 or TRBV12-4 to TRBJ2-5; no clear D gene. This CDR3 is 14 amino acids long. The V gene lost 2 bases and the J gene lost 1 base, with 8 bases spanning the gap. The chain's CDR3 is CASSLSGFQETQYF. The CDR3 DNA is TGTGCCAGCAGTTTATCGGGCTTCCAAGAGACCCAGTACTTC.

This chain joins TRBV4-3 and TRBJ1-2; D unresolved. Germline CDR1 is LGHNA and CDR2 is YSLEER. The CDR3 loop spans 14 amino acids. Between the trimmed V and J ends, which lost 0 bases and 1 base, there was a span of 6 bases. The CDR3 sequence: CASSQDRYNYGYTF. The CDR3 DNA is TGCGCCAGCAGCCAAGATCGGTATAACTATGGCTACACCTTC.

This clonotype came up a few times. The rearrangement links TRBV4-2 to TRBJ2-5; 7 bases align to TRBD2. The CDR3 has 16 amino acids. V lost 1 base, J lost 2 bases, and 7 bases stayed unmatched. The germline gives CDR1 LGHNA, CDR2 YNFKEQ. The CDR3 sequence: CASSQGRRGMQETQYF. CDR3 coding DNA: TGTGCCAGCAGCCAAGGTCGGCGGGGGATGCAAGAGACCCAGTACTTC.

This clonotype was counted many times. This chain uses TRBV5-4 with TRBJ2-2, with D unresolved. Trimming stripped 0 bases from V and 6 bases from J, with 9 bases between. The CDR3 is 14 amino acids. The V gene's germline CDR1 is SGHNT and CDR2 YYREEE (reference sequence). The CDR3 sequence is CASSLGVSAGELFF. The CDR3 coding sequence is TGTGCCAGCAGCTTGGGTGTCAGCGCCGGGGAGCTGTTTTTT.

This clonotype was found a few times. The V gene is TRBV5-1, the J gene TRBJ2-5; no clear D. The V gene lost 6 bases and the J gene lost 3 bases, with 3 bases spanning the gap. CDR3 length: 10 residues. Germline CDR1 SGHRS, CDR2 YFSETQ. The DNA for the CDR3 is TGCGCCAGCAAGGAAGAGACCCAGTACTTC. It yields the protein CASKEETQYF.